The clone carrying this T cell receptor (beta chain) was seen more than once but under ten times. Its antigen is not identified. Assay: immunoSEQ multiplex PCR; the TCRdb copy retains only in-frame clones and omits some. This repertoire shows more than 60,000 clones, 74% found once; its top ten account for 1.5% to 1.8%. The source of the sample is a study of vaccination effects on CD4 cells after COVID-19. Overall study context: Relative to the second dose, post-vaccine samples were obtained a median of 72 days later.

Viral peptide pool expansion of antigen-specific CD4+ T cells preceded sequencing in the ViraFEST assay. Culture proceeded for under twelve days, and CD4+ T cells were then isolated. Two-dose vaccination with either BNT162b2 or mRNA-1273 was given to the participants. It was with about 10 IU/ml IL-2 and 9.5 to 10 ug/ml peptides that around 1.9 million PBMC per well were cultured. This CDR3 is 13 amino acids long. Trimming took 6 bases from V and 10 from J; bases not matched to a gene: 10. Germline V CDR1 and CDR2: MNHEY, SVGAGI. Study-level points and caveats: Marked clonal contraction of both clone types appeared late after vaccination.

The chain is built from TRBV6-5 and TRBJ1-2; 8 bases are shared with TRBD1. Sequenced material: CD4+ T cells from PBMCs cultured with HCoV-229E spike peptides, taken after COVID-19 vaccination. This clonotype was obtained from a human donor who received a COVID-19 vaccine. As DNA, the CDR3 is TGTGCCAGCAGACGCCCGGGACAGGATGCCTACACCTTC. Translation: CASRRPGQDAYTF.